These T cell receptor beta chains were read from a single sample in a study of Graves' ophthalmopathy and Graves' hyperthyroidism. Using its own MiXCR run on the multiplex PCR reads, TCRdb lists one record per CDR3 protein. The sample includes hundreds of thousands of distinct CDR3 sequences, around a fifth of them seen just once. The sequenced material came from peripheral blood. The receptors were sampled from a woman aged 18-30 years with stable Graves' hyperthyroidism. Each CDR3 is given with its conserved first and last residue. A D gene is named only where the DNA matches it firmly. Only some rows state a clone size, as once, few, many or a class for expanded clones.

size	D	V	J	CDR3	DNA
many	NA	TRBV9	TRBJ2-7	CASSAGTSSSYEQYF	TGTGCCAGCAGCGCGGGGACTTCAAGCTCCTACGAGCAGTACTTC
many	TRBD2	TRBV9	TRBJ2-5	CASSQAGGAQETQYF	TGTGCCAGCAGTCAAGCGGGAGGGGCTCAAGAGACCCAGTACTTC
NA	TRBD1	TRBV6-2/TRBV6-3	TRBJ2-5	CASSYRQGVQETQYF	TGTGCCAGCAGTTACCGTCAGGGGGTCCAAGAGACCCAGTACTTC
many	TRBD1	TRBV10-3	TRBJ1-2	CAITGQIHYGYTF	TGTGCCATCACGGGACAGATCCACTATGGCTACACCTTC
many	TRBD2	TRBV12-3/TRBV12-4	TRBJ2-3	CASTFLTSGRRTDTQYF	TGTGCCAGCACCTTCCTGACTAGCGGGAGGCGCACAGATACGCAGTATTTT
few	NA	TRBV4-1	TRBJ2-5	CASSQGQGSLETQYF	TGCGCCAGCAGCCAAGGTCAGGGGTCTCTGGAGACCCAGTACTTC
many	NA	TRBV10-3	TRBJ2-5	CAISSRLHSETQYF	TGTGCCATCAGCTCTCGACTTCATTCAGAGACCCAGTACTTC
NA	NA	TRBV18	TRBJ2-5	CASSPPVGGQETQYF	TGTGCCAGCTCACCACCGGTCGGGGGCCAAGAGACCCAGTACTTC
few	NA	TRBV29-1	TRBJ2-3	CSVDRGADTQYF	TGCAGCGTTGACAGGGGAGCAGATACGCAGTATTTT
many	TRBD1	TRBV12-3/TRBV12-4	TRBJ1-2	CASSSRYGDRSNYGYTF	TGTGCCAGCAGTTCCCGCTATGGGGACAGGTCTAACTATGGCTACACCTTC
many	NA	TRBV12-3/TRBV12-4	TRBJ1-2	CASSLAYYGYTF	TGTGCCAGCAGTTTAGCGTACTATGGCTACACCTTC
NA	TRBD1	TRBV12-3/TRBV12-4	TRBJ2-7	CASSSPDRGREEQYF	TGTGCCAGCAGCTCCCCAGACAGGGGGCGCGAGGAGCAGTACTTC
many	TRBD1	TRBV27	TRBJ1-1	CASSSAGGLWTEAFF	TGTGCCAGCAGTTCCGCAGGGGGCTTGTGGACTGAAGCTTTCTTT
NA	NA	TRBV5-5	TRBJ1-5	CASSLAAVWDQPQHF	TGTGCCAGCAGCTTGGCGGCAGTCTGGGATCAGCCCCAGCATTTT
few	NA	TRBV29-1	TRBJ2-2	CSVDRAGTGELFF	TGCAGCGTTGACAGGGCGGGCACCGGGGAGCTGTTTTTT
NA	TRBD2	TRBV7-9	TRBJ2-5	CASSSTSGYEETQYF	TGTGCCAGCAGCTCGACTAGCGGGTATGAAGAGACCCAGTACTTC
many	TRBD1	TRBV2	TRBJ1-1	CASRDRGLNTEAFF	TGTGCCAGCAGAGACAGGGGATTGAACACTGAAGCTTTCTTT
many	TRBD1	TRBV2	TRBJ1-5	CASRTDRGALNQPQHF	TGTGCCAGCAGAACGGACAGGGGGGCCCTAAATCAGCCCCAGCATTTT
many	NA	TRBV5-1	TRBJ2-7	CASSLRRDSNSYEQYF	TGCGCCAGCAGCTTGCGTAGGGACTCGAACTCCTACGAGCAGTACTTC
few	NA	TRBV6-5	TRBJ2-2	CASSLQGPTNTGELFF	TGTGCCAGCAGTCTACAGGGTCCCACGAACACCGGGGAGCTGTTTTTT
many	TRBD1	TRBV28	TRBJ1-2	CASSPGQGFYGYTF	TGTGCCAGCAGTCCGGGACAGGGATTCTATGGCTACACCTTC
NA	NA	TRBV6-5	TRBJ1-1	CASSYQGDYTEAFF	TGTGCCAGCAGTTACCAGGGAGACTACACTGAAGCTTTCTTT
many	TRBD1	TRBV6-5	TRBJ1-2	CASSYRDRGRRSYGYTF	TGTGCCAGCAGTTACCGGGACAGGGGGCGCCGAAGCTATGGCTACACCTTC
NA	TRBD1	TRBV11-2	TRBJ2-5	CASSHRRPRDRGLETQYF	TGTGCCAGCAGCCACCGTAGGCCCCGGGACAGGGGGCTGGAGACCCAGTACTTC
many	NA	TRBV4-2	TRBJ2-2	CASSQEGYGTGELFF	TGTGCCAGCAGCCAAGAGGGATACGGGACCGGGGAGCTGTTTTTT
many	NA	TRBV20-1	TRBJ2-7	CSASKGVNSYEQYF	TGCAGTGCGTCTAAGGGGGTGAATTCCTACGAGCAGTACTTC
many	TRBD2	TRBV20-1	TRBJ2-5	CSARGTSGRRQTQYF	TGCAGTGCTAGGGGGACTAGCGGGAGGAGACAGACCCAGTACTTC
NA	TRBD1	TRBV9	TRBJ1-6	CASSHGQVSSPLHF	TGTGCCAGCAGCCATGGACAGGTTTCGTCACCCCTCCACTTT
NA	NA	TRBV20-1	TRBJ1-5	CSAGDKGQPQHF	TGCAGTGCTGGGGACAAGGGTCAGCCCCAGCATTTT